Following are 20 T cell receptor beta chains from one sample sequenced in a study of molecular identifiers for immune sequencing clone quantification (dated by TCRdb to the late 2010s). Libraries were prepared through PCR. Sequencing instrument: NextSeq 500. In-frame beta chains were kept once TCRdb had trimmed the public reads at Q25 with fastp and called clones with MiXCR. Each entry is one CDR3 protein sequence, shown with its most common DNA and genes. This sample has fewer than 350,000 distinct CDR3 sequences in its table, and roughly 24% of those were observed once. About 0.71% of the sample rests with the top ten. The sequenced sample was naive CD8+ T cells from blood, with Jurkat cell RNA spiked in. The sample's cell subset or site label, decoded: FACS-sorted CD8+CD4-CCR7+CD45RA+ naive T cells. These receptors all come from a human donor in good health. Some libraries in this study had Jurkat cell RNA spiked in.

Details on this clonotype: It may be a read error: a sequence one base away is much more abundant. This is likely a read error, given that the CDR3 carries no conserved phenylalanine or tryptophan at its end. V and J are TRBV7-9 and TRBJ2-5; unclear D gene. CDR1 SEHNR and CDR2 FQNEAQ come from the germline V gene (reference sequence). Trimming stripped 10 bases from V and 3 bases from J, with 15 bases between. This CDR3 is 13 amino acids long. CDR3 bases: TGTGCCACCCGCAAGAGCCTCGAAGAGACCCAGTACCTC. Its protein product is CATRKSLEETQYL.

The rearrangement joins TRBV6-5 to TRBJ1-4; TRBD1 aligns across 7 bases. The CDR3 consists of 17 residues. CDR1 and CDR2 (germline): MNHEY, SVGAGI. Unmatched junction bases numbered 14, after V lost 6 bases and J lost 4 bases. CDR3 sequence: CASSGQALRSYNEKLFF. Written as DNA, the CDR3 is TGTGCCAGCAGCGGACAGGCACTCCGTTCGTATAATGAAAAACTGTTTTTT.

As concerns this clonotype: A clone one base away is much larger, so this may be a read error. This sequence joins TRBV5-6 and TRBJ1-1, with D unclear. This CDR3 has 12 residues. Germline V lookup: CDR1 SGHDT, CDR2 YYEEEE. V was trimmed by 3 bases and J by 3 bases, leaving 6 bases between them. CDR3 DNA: TGTGCCAGCAGCTGCGGGGACACTGAAGCTTTCTTT. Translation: CASSCGDTEAFF.

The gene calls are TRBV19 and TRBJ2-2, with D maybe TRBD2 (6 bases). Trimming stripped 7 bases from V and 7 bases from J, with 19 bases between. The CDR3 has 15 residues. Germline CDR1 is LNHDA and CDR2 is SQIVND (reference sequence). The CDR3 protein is CASTTWRVSGGELFF. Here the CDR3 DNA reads TGTGCCAGTACCACATGGAGGGTATCTGGCGGGGAGCTGTTTTTT.

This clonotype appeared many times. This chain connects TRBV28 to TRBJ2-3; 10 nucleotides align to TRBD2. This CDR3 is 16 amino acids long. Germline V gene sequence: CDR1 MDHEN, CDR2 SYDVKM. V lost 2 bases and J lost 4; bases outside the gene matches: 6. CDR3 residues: CASSLQRGGLPDTQYF. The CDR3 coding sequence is TGTGCCAGCAGTTTACAGCGGGGGGGTCTCCCAGATACGCAGTATTTT.

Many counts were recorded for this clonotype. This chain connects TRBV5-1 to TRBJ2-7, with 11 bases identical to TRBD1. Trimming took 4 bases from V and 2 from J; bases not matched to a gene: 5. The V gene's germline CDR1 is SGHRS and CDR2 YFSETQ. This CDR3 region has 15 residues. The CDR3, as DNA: TGCGCCAGCAGCCTGGACAGGGGGCCCACCTACGAGCAGTACTTC. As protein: CASSLDRGPTYEQYF.

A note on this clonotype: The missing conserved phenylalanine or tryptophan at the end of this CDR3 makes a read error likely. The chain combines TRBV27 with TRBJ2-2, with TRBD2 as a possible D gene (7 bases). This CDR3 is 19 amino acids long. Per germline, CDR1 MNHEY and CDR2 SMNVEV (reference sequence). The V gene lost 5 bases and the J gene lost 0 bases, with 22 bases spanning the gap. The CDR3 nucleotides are TGTGCCAGCAGTCCCTGGGGGGGGGCTGACCTTACGAACACCGGGGAGCTGTTTCTT. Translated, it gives CASSPWGGADLTNTGELFL.

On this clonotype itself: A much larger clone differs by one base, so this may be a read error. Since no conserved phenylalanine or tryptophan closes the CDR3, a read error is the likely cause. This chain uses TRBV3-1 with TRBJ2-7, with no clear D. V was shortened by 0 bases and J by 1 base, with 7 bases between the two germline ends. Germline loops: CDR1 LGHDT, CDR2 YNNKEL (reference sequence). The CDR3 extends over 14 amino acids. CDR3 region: CASSQDTASYEQYI. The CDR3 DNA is TGTGCCAGCAGCCAAGATACCGCTTCCTACGAGCAGTACATC.

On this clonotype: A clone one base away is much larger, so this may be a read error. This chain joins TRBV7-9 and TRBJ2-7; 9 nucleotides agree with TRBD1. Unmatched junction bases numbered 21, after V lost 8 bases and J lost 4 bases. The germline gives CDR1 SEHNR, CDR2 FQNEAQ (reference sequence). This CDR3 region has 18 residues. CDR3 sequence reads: CASGPRTGATARGYEQYF. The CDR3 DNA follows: TGTGCCAGCGGCCCTAGGACAGGGGCGACTGCCCGGGGATACGAGCAGTACTTC.

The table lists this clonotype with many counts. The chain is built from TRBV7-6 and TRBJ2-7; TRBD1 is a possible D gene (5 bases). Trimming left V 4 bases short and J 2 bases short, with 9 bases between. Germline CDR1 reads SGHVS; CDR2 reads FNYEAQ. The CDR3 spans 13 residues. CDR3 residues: CASSYGHAYEQYF. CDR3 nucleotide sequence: TGTGCCAGCAGCTACGGACATGCCTACGAGCAGTACTTC.

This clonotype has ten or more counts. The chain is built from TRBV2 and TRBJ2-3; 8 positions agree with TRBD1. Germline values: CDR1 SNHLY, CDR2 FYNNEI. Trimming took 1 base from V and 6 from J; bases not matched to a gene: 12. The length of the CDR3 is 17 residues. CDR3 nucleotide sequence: TGTGCCAGCAGTGAAGTGGCAACGGGACAGGCAGAGGATACGCAGTATTTT. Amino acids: CASSEVATGQAEDTQYF.

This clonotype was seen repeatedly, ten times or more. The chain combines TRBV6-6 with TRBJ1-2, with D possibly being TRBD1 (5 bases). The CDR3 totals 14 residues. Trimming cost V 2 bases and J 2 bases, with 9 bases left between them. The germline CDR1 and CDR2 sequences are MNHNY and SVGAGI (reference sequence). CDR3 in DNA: TGTGCCAGCAGTTACGGGACTATCAACTATGGCTACACCTTC. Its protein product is CASSYGTINYGYTF.

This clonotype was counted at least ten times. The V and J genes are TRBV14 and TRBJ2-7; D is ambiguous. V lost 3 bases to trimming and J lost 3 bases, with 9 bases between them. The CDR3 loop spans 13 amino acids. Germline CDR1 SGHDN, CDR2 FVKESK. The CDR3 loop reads CASSQAHSYEQYF. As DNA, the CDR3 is TGTGCCAGCAGCCAGGCCCACAGCTACGAGCAGTACTTC.

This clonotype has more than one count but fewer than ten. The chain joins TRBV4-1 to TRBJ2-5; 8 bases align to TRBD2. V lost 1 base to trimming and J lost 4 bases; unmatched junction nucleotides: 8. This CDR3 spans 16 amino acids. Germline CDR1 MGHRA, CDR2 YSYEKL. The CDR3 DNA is TGCGCCAGCAGCCAAGTTACCGGGGGGGTAAGAGAGACCCAGTACTTC. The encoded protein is CASSQVTGGVRETQYF.

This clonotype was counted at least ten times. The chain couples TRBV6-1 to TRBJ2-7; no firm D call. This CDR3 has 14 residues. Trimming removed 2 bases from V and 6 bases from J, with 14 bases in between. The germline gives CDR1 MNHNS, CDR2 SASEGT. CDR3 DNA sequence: TGTGCCAGCAGTGAAATCCAGGCGGACGGCGAGCAGTACTTC. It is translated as CASSEIQADGEQYF.

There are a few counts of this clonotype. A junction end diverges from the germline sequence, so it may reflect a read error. The DNA of the CDR3 is TGCGGCGTTGAAGACGGACAGGGTTCCTACGAGCAGTACTTC. It translates to CGVEDGQGSYEQYF. The J gene is TRBJ2-7, the V gene TRBV29-1; TRBD1 aligns across 8 bases. Per germline, CDR1 SQVTM and CDR2 ANQGSEA. The CDR3 is 14 residues long.

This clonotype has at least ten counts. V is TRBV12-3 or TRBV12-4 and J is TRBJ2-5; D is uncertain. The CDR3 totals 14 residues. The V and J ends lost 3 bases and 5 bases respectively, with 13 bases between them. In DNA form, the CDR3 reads TGTGCCAGCAGTTTTAGTCTATTCTCGGAGACCCAGTACTTC. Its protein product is CASSFSLFSETQYF.

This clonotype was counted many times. For the CDR3, the DNA is TGTGCCAGCAGCTTCCGGGACGCGCGCGAGCAGTACTTC. This codes for CASSFRDAREQYF. The chain links TRBV5-5 to TRBJ2-7; D tentatively reads TRBD1 or TRBD2 (5 bases each). Trimming took off 2 bases at V and 6 bases at J, with 12 bases between the two ends. This CDR3 has 13 residues. The V gene's germline CDR1 is SGHKS and CDR2 YYEKEE (reference sequence). Full variable domain (remainder filled in from reference TRBV5-5 and TRBJ2-7): DAGVTQSPTHLIKTRGQQVTLRCSPISGHKSVSWYQQVLGQGPQFIFQYYEKEERGRGNFPDRFSARQFPNYSSELNVNALLLGDSALYLCASSFRDAREQYFGPGTRLTVT.

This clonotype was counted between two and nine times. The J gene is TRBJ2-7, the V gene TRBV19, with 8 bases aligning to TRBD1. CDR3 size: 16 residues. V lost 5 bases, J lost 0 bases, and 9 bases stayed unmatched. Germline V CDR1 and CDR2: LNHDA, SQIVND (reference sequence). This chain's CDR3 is CASSPRSGTGSYEQYF. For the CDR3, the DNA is TGTGCCAGTAGTCCTAGGTCCGGGACAGGCTCCTACGAGCAGTACTTC.

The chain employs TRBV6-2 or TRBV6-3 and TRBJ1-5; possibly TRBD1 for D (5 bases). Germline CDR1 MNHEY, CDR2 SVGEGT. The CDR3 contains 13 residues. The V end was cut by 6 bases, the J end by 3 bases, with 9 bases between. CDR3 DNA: TGTGCCAGCAGCGACAGCCTCAATCAGCCCCAGCATTTT. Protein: CASSDSLNQPQHF.